This section outlines one T cell receptor (beta chain) sequence together with its context. The data were taken from a study of blood T cell repertoires in COVID-19. The V gene end was trimmed by 0 bases and the J gene end by 3 bases; junction bases not matched to a gene: 2. The CDR3 has 15 residues. Germline V lookup: CDR1 SEHNR, CDR2 FQNEAQ (reference sequence). Data came from immunoSEQ multiplex PCR; TCRdb stores just in-frame clones and leaves some out. The sample lists roughly 200,000 clones; around 90% were seen once. J is TRBJ1-5 and V is TRBV7-9; 7 nucleotides align to TRBD1. The sample was peripheral blood. The TCR originated in a man in his fifties or sixties with acute or convalescent COVID-19. CDR3: CASSLAQGLNQPQHF. CDR3 bases: TGTGCCAGCAGCTTAGCACAGGGGCTCAATCAGCCCCAGCATTTT. The complete variable domain, with remaining parts taken from reference TRBV7-9 and TRBJ1-5, reads DTGVSQNPRHKITKRGQNVTFRCDPISEHNRLYWYRQTLGQGPEFLTYFQNEAQLEKSRLLSDRFSAERPKGSFSTLEIQRTEQGDSAMYLCASSLAQGLNQPQHFGDGTRLSIL.